One T cell receptor beta chain is described in this entry. The PCR made use of 60 Vbeta and 13 Jbeta primers. The table came from immunoSEQ multiplex PCR; TCRdb's copy has only in-frame clones and leaves some out. The sample contains 130,000 to 150,000 clones, over 60% of which appear only once. CDR3 size: 15 residues. The germline V gene has CDR1 MNHEY and CDR2 SMNVEV (reference sequence). V lost 3 bases, J lost 2 bases, and 3 bases stayed unmatched. This record comes from a study of cytomegalovirus exposure and HLA in healthy donors. This clonotype was obtained from a man in his forties in good health and CMV-seropositive. Specimen: PBMCs. The V call is TRBV27, the J call TRBJ1-2; 10 positions agree with TRBD1. The CDR3 sequence: CASSFRTGGNYGYTF. The DNA for the CDR3 is TGTGCCAGCAGTTTCAGGACAGGGGGGAACTATGGCTACACCTTC.